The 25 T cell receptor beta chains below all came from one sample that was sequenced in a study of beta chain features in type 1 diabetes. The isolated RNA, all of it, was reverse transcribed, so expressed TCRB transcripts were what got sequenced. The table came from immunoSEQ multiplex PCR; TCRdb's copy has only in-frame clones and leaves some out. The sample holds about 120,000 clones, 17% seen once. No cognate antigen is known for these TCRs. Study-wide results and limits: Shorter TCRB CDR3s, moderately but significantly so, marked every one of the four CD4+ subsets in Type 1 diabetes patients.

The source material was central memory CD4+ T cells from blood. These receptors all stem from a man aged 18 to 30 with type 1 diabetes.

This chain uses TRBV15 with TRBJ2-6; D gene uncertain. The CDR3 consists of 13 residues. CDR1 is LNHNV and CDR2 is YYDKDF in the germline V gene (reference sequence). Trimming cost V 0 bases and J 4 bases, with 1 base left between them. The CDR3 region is CATSREGANVLTF. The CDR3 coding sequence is TGTGCCACCAGCAGAGAAGGGGCCAACGTCCTGACTTTC.

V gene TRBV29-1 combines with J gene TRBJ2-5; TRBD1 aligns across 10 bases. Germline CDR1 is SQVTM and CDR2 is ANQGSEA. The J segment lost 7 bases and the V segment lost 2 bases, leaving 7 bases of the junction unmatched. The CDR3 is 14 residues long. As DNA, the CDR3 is TGCAGCGTTGAATCCGGGACAGGGGAGGGGACCCAGTACTTC. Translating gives CSVESGTGEGTQYF.

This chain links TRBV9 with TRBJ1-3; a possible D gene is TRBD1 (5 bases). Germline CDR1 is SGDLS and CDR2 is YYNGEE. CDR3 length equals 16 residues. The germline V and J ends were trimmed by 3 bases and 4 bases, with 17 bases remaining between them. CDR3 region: CASSAGGLGRGNTIYF. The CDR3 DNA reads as TGTGCCAGCAGCGCCGGGGGTTTGGGCCGAGGAAACACCATATATTTT.

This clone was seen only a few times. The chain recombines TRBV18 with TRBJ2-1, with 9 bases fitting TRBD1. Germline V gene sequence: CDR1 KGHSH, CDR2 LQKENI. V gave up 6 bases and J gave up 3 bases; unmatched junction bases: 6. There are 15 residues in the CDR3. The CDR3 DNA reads TGTGCCAGCTCTCCTGGACAGGGGCTCTACAATGAGCAGTTCTTC. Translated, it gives CASSPGQGLYNEQFF.

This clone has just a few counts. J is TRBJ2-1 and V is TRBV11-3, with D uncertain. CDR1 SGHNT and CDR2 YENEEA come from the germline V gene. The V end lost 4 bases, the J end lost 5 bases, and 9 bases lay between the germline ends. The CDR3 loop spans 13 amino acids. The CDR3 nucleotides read TGTGCCAGCAGCTCCGGACCCAACAATGAGCAGTTCTTC. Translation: CASSSGPNNEQFF. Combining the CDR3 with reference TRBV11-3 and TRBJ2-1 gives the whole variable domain EAGVVQSPRYKIIEKKQPVAFWCNPISGHNTLYWYLQNLGQGPELLIRYENEEAVDDSQLPKDRFSAERLKGVDSTLKIQPAELGDSAVYLCASSSGPNNEQFFGPGTRLTVL.

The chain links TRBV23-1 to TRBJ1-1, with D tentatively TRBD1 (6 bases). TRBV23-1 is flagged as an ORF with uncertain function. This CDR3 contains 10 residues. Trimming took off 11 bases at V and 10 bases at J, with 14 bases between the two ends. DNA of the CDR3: TGCGCCCTCCACGCACAGGGAGCTTTCTTT. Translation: CALHAQGAFF.

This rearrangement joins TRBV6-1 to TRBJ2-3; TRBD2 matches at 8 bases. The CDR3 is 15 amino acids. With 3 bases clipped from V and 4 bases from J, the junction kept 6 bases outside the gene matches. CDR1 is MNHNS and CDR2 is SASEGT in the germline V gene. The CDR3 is CASSESGSYADTQYF. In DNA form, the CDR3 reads TGTGCCAGCAGTGAGAGCGGGAGCTACGCAGATACGCAGTATTTT.

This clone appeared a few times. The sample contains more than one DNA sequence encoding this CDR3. The CDR3 DNA follows: TGTGCCAGCAGCTGGACTAGCGGGGGTCAAGAGACCCAGTACTTC. It yields the protein CASSWTSGGQETQYF. The chain uses TRBV5-4 and TRBJ2-5; 13 nucleotides match TRBD2. This CDR3 has 15 residues. Per the germline V gene, CDR1 is SGHNT and CDR2 is YYREEE (reference sequence). The V and J ends lost 3 bases and 2 bases, in that order; junction bases with no gene match: 1.

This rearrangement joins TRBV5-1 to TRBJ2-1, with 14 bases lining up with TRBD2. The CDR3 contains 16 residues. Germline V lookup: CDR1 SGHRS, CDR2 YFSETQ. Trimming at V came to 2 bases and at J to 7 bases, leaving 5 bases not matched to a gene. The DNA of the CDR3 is TGCGCCAGCAGCTTACGACTAGCGGGAGGGCGGAATGAGCAGTTCTTC. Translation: CASSLRLAGGRNEQFF.

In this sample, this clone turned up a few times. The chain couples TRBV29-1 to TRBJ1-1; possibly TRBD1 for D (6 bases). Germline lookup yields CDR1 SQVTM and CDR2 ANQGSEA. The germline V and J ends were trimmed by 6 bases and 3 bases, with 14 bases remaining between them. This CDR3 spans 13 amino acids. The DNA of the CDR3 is TGCAGCGTCCGACAGGCAGGGGACACTGAAGCTTTCTTT. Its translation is CSVRQAGDTEAFF.

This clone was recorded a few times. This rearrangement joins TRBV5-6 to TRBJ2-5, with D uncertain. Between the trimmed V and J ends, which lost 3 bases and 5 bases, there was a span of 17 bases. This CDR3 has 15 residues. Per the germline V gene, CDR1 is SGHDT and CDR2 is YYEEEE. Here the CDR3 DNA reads TGTGCCAGCAGCTCTTCTAAGCGAGTGGGGGAGACCCAGTACTTC. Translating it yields CASSSSKRVGETQYF.

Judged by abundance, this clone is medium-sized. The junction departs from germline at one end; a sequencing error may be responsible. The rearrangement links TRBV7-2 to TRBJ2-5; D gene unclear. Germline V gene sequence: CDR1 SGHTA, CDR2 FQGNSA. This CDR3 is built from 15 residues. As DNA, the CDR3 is TGTGCCAGCAGCCCCCCTGTCTGGGATCAAGGGACCCAGTACTTC. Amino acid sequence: CASSPPVWDQGTQYF.

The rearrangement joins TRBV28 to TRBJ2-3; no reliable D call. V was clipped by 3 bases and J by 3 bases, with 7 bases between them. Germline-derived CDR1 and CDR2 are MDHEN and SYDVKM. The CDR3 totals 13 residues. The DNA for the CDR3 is TGTGCCAGCAGTTTGCGCGTAACAGATACGCAGTATTTT. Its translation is CASSLRVTDTQYF. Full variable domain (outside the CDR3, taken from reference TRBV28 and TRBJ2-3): DVKVTQSSRYLVKRTGEKVFLECVQDMDHENMFWYRQDPGLGLRLIYFSYDVKMKEKGDIPEGYSVSREKKERFSLILESASTNQTSMYLCASSLRVTDTQYFGPGTRLTVL.

The CDR3 DNA is TGTGCCACCAGCAGAAAACATGAGACTGAAGCTTTCTTT. Its protein product is CATSRKHETEAFF. The V call is TRBV15, the J call TRBJ1-1, with D unresolved. Trimming took off 2 bases at V and 5 bases at J, with 9 bases between the two ends. Germline V gives CDR1 LNHNV, CDR2 YYDKDF (reference sequence). The CDR3 consists of 13 residues. Together with reference TRBV15 and TRBJ1-1, the CDR3 gives the full variable domain: DAMVIQNPRYQVTQFGKPVTLSCSQTLNHNVMYWYQQKSSQAPKLLFHYYDKDFNNEADTPDNFQSRRPNTSFCFLDIRSPGLGDTAMYLCATSRKHETEAFFGQGTRLTVV.

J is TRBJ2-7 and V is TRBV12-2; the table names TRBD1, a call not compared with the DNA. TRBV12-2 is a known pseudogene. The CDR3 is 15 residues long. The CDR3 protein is CASRGPCCTSYEQYF. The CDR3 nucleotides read TGTGCAAGTCGCGGGCCGTGTTGCACCTCCTACGAGCAGTACTTC.

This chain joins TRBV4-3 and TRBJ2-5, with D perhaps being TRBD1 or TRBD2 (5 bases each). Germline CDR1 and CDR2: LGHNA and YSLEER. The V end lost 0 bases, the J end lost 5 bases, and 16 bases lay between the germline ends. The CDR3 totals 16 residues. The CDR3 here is CASSQDRGAWGETQYF. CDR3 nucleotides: TGCGCCAGCAGCCAAGATAGAGGGGCATGGGGGGAGACCCAGTACTTC.

The CDR3 region has the DNA TGTGCCAGCAGCCTCATGGGTCCAGCCAAAAACATTCAGTACTTC. Amino acids: CASSLMGPAKNIQYF. V and J are TRBV2 and TRBJ2-4, with D unclear. Trimming removed 6 bases at V and 0 bases at J, with 12 bases between. Germline V CDR1 and CDR2: SNHLY, FYNNEI. The length of the CDR3 is 15 residues.

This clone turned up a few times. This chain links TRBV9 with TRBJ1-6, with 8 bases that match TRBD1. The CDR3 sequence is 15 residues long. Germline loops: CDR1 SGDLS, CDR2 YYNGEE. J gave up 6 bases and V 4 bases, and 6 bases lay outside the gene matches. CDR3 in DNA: TGTGCCAGCAGCTACGGACAGGGAGGTAATTCACCCCTCCACTTT. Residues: CASSYGQGGNSPLHF.

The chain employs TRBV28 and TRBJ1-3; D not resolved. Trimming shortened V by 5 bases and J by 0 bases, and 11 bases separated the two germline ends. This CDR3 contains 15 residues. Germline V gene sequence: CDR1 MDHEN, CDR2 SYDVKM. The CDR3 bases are TGTGCCAGCAGTCTCCCCGTGAACTCTGGAAACACCATATATTTT. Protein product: CASSLPVNSGNTIYF. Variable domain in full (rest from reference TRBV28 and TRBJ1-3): DVKVTQSSRYLVKRTGEKVFLECVQDMDHENMFWYRQDPGLGLRLIYFSYDVKMKEKGDIPEGYSVSREKKERFSLILESASTNQTSMYLCASSLPVNSGNTIYFGEGSWLTVV.

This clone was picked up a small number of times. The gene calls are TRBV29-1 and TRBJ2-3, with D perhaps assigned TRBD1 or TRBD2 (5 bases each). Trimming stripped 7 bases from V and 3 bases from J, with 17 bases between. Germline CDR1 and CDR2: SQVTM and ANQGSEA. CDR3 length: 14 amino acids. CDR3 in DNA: TGCAGCGCTGGGACCCTTTTTGAGACAGATACGCAGTATTTT. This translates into CSAGTLFETDTQYF.

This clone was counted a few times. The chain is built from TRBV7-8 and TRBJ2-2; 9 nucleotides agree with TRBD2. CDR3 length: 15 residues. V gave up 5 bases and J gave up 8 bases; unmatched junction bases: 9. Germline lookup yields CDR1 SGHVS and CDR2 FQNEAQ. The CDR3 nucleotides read TGTGCCAGCAGCCCCCCTGGCGGACTAGCGGGGGAGCTGTTTTTT. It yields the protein CASSPPGGLAGELFF. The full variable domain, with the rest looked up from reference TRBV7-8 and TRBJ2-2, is GAGVSQSPRYKVAKRGQDVALRCDPISGHVSLFWYQQALGQGPEFLTYFQNEAQLDKSGLPSDRFFAERPEGSVSTLKIQRTQQEDSAVYLCASSPPGGLAGELFFGEGSRLTVL.

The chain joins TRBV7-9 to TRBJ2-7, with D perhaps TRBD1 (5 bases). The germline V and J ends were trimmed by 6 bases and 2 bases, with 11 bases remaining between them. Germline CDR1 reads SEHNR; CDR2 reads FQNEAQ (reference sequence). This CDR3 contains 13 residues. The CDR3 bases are TGTGCCAGCAGGAAACAGGCCGCCTACGAGCAGTACTTC. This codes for CASRKQAAYEQYF.

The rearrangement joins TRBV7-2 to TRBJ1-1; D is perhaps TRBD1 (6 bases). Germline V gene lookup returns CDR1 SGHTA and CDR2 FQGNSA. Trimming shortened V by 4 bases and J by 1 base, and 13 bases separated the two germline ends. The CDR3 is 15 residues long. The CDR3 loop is CASSSRDRTNTEAFF. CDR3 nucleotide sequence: TGTGCCAGCAGCTCACGTGACAGGACGAACACTGAAGCTTTCTTT.

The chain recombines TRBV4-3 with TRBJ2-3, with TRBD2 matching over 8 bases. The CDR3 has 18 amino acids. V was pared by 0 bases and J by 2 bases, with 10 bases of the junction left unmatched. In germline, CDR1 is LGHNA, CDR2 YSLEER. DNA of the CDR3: TGCGCCAGCAGCCAAGAGGTTAGCCGGGGGGGCTTCACAGATACGCAGTATTTT. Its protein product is CASSQEVSRGGFTDTQYF.

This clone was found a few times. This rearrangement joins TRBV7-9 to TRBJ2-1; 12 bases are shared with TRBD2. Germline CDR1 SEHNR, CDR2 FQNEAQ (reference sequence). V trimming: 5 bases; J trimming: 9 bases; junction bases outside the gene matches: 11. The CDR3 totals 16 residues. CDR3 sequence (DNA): TGTGCCAGCAGCCCACCTAGCGGGGGGGCCTTTAGTGAGCAGTTCTTC. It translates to CASSPPSGGAFSEQFF.